This T cell receptor beta chain appears in the sequencing data of a study of cytomegalovirus exposure and HLA in healthy donors (dated by TCRdb to 2016 to 2017). In terms of the full investigation: In an earlier analysis of roughly 590 of the donors, 250 to 300 Gb of sequence data and 100 million or so unique TCR beta sequences from about 190 million T cells were reported. An early release that covered about 600 HLA-typed donors contained approximately 300 gigabases of sequencing data and 65 million to 100 million unique TCR sequences. Among the roughly 370 genotyped donors, more than 70% belonged to the genetic ancestry cluster associated with self-reported Caucasian donors. The aim of the study was to test whether cataloging public T cell receptors could identify signatures of past pathogen exposure. Using immunosequencing, the study profiled T cell repertoires from about 610 subjects and related those repertoires to cytomegalovirus serostatus. A separate validation cohort of approximately 120 different subjects was used in addition to the roughly 670-subject first cohort. High-throughput TCR immunosequencing, statistical association of individual TCRs with disease status, and machine learning were combined to predict cytomegalovirus infection status. In a later analysis, previously published TCR beta repertoires from more than 500 donors were re-analyzed and high-resolution HLA genotyping was added so that TCR occurrence patterns could be studied. The later analysis used no new phenotypic data to find candidate immune exposures, relying instead on TCR beta sequences and their occurrence across donors. An earlier analysis of around 640 of the donors used high-throughput TCR beta sequencing to judge whether each TCR beta V gene segment behaved as functional or pseudogenic. Alongside the repertoire data, information on donor age, sex, ethnicity and CMV serostatus was compiled. In a later genetic analysis, genome-wide SNP genotypes for about three fifths of the roughly 670 donors were used, and that subset was treated as a discovery cohort. All discovery cohort repertoires had been generated using a single sequencing platform. Both class I and class II loci were covered by HLA typing, at four-digit resolution. The number of donors typed differed by locus, with roughly 620-640 for A, B, C, DRB1 and DQB1, 522 for DQA1, under 610 for DPA1, and some 440 for DPB1. Four to six DR-DQ haplotypes were handled as single units for association and clustering, since linkage in the cohort was strong. On average, roughly 250,000 unique TCR beta nucleotide sequences were sequenced per donor among a few hundred genotyped donors of the cohort, with roughly 19% of those sequences being non-productive.

From the germline V gene, CDR1 is MNHEY and CDR2 is SVGAGI. The CDR3 spans 15 residues, from the cysteine through the phenylalanine. This entry keeps only the CDR3 DNA: 45 bases, framed from base 1. V drops 7 bases and J drops 3 bases, leaving 19 bases in between. General conclusions and limits of the study: Some 15 rarely observed V segments, including chromosome 9 orphons, were excluded from the earlier analysis of several hundred of the donors because counts were too low. A total of 150 or so TCR beta chains were listed by the study as associated with cytomegalovirus. A later analysis associated about 17,000 TCR beta sequences with specific HLA alleles at a false discovery rate of 0.05. Most TCR sequences were observed very rarely across donors, whereas some public TCRs were present in many individuals. Linkage disequilibrium might explain the correlated functional status among segregating V segments, but an unknown experimental factor could not be ruled out. According to a later analysis, parvovirus B19, influenza, CMV and Epstein-Barr virus appeared linked to several top co-occurrence clusters. The sequencing pipeline was judged likely to have produced a cluster of highly shared sequence variants as a technical artifact. In a later analysis, the rate of TCR association differed among HLA loci, with DRB1 alleles having the most associated TCRs and HLA-C alleles having the fewest. An association between a missense DCLRE1C variant and V-gene and J-gene trimming of TCR beta chains was found in a later genetic analysis and replicated in an independent cohort. The cohort was sequenced for TCR beta chains only, and without alpha or paired-chain data the features that could be detected were limited. In a later genetic analysis, fewer N-insertions in productive TCRs were reported among donors in an Asian-associated ancestry cluster than the roughly 640-donor mean. A few of the identified cytomegalovirus-associated TCR beta chains were confirmed in vitro to be specific for cytomegalovirus antigens. Some IMGT-functional V segments, including TRBV6-2 and TRBV6-3, could not be distinguished by the 87-base-pair reads and were therefore excluded. When HLA alleles, especially DR and DQ, strongly co-occurred, attributing TCR associations to individual alleles was difficult. The classifier was reported to diagnose cytomegalovirus status with high specificity and sensitivity in both the original cohort and the validation cohort. Sequencing depth was assumed to be roughly uniform across donors in the presence/absence analyses, though that assumption may not hold. The authors suggested that the approach could potentially be extended to other disease states and immunological phenotypes. In an earlier analysis of more than 500 of the donors, most TCR beta V segments appeared in productive rearrangements about 90% or about 30% of the time, broadly matching IMGT annotations. In a later analysis, most CMV-associated TCR beta chains were found to appear HLA-restricted, with HLA associations seemingly driven largely by CMV exposure. Because HLA typing was missing for some donors at each locus, association tests included only the typed subset. CMV serostatus was the only immune exposure information available for the cohort. In a later analysis, HLA-associated TCR beta chains were found to be more clonally expanded and to have lower generation probabilities than equally common non-associated chains. A further reported finding was that TCR beta sequences accurately predicted the HLA-A and HLA-B alleles for most subjects in the first cohort.

The cohort was made up of about 610 healthy bone marrow donors. At the time of sampling, all cohort members were nominally healthy, though unrecorded immune exposures were likely present. The donor tested CMV seropositive, placing the donor among the 289 seropositive members of the cohort. Each donor provided a peripheral blood sample, and peripheral blood mononuclear cells were used for TCR beta sequencing. Genomic DNA was extracted from the blood cell samples with the Qiagen DNeasy Blood Extraction Kit. Regarding this clone: There is no known antigen for this receptor. No base qualities exist here, and no much larger clone lies one base off it.

The protocol used for the library was the immunoSEQ multiplex PCR assay. The multiplex PCR relied on a mix of 60 forward primers for TCR Vbeta segments and 13 reverse primers for TCR Jbeta segments. A multiplex PCR assay on genomic DNA amplified the CDR3 region of rearranged TCR beta genes. The Illumina HiSeq System was used to sequence the amplified TCR beta libraries as 87-base-pair reads. The authors' pipeline ran thus. A later analysis tallied roughly 78 million unique TCR beta chains across the 666 repertoires, and 10 million to 11 million of those chains were shared by two or more donors. Raw reads were error-corrected and collapsed into unique sequences by a nearest-neighbor algorithm in which closely related sequences were merged to remove PCR and sequencing errors. V, D and J gene segments were assigned by aligning CDR3 sequences to IMGT reference sequences. For a sequence to be retained, a match of at least six nucleotides to both a V gene segment and a J gene segment was required. A rearrangement counted as productive if the CDR3 had no stop codons and remained in frame with V and J, and every other rearrangement counted as non-productive. CDR3 was defined according to IMGT convention as the region running from the second conserved V-encoded cysteine to the conserved J-encoded phenylalanine. The earlier analysis of about 590 of the donors excluded sequences that lacked an unambiguous match to a single V gene segment. In an earlier analysis of approximately 610 of the donors, V segments were called functional above 56.7% productive rearrangements and were called segregating when the between-donor standard deviation exceeded 5%. To diagnose cytomegalovirus status from the catalog of TCR beta chain sequences, a statistical classification framework was built. A later analysis assigned V and J genes by comparing TCR nucleotide sequences with IMGT/GENE-DB human TR gene sequences. Using the TCRdist pipeline, a later analysis assigned CDR3 sequences along with most-parsimonious VDJ recombination scenarios. A later analysis defined each TCR beta chain by its CDR3 amino acid sequence plus V-gene family, and excluded reads lacking a unique V-gene family. In a later analysis, 450 to 600 highly shared, low-generation-probability nucleotide sequences were removed to address suspected cross-contamination and a sequencing artifact. For each public chain, a later analysis derived a clonal expansion index from normalized ranks of inferred template counts within each repertoire. In a later analysis, generation probabilities were computed with a VDJ recombination model fitted to out-of-frame rearrangements, and the resulting probabilities were checked against IGoR. A later analysis scored TCR-TCR, TCR-HLA and TCR-CMV co-occurrence with hypergeometric tests, applying a repertoire-size bias correction to TCR pairs. In a later analysis, false discovery rates were estimated by permuting HLA or CMV assignments 20 times. In a later analysis, co-occurring TCRs were grouped with DBSCAN, and TCRdist sequence similarity was added when clustering was performed within HLA-allele-positive subsets. For co-occurrence clustering, repertoires with fewer than 30,000 or more than 120,000 public chains were excluded, along with five or six repertoires with anomalous nucleotide sharing. Not all clones reach the TCRdb copy of this immuneACCESS table, which keeps in-frame sequences only. Checked studies attribute under half of the gap to unresolved V genes and leave the rest unexplained. The DNA was the basis for D and trimming; V, J and clone size are from that table. This sample is represented by more than 55,000 clones; 65% to 75% of them were singletons. The ten largest clones represent more than 9.5% of the sample.

The sequence came from a woman aged 55-75 years in good health and CMV-seropositive. The rearrangement joined TRBV6-5 to TRBJ2-7; possibly the D gene is TRBD1, per 6 matching bases. Sequenced input: PBMCs. The DNA reads as follows: TGTGCCAGCAAGGAGTTTGGGGGCGGCTACTACGAGCAGTACTTC. Translated, this is CASKEFGGGYYEQYF.